Below, 5 T cell receptor beta chains from the same sample are listed, as sequenced in a study of blood T cell repertoires in COVID-19. TCRdb's table, derived via immunoSEQ multiplex PCR, lists solely in-frame clones and lacks some. The repertoire holds about 160,000 clones, with about 80% as singletons. Sequenced material: peripheral blood. These receptor sequences come from a woman over 75 with acute or convalescent COVID-19.

The chain joins TRBV5-1 to TRBJ1-4; maybe TRBD1 (5 bases). Per germline, CDR1 SGHRS and CDR2 YFSETQ. This CDR3 is 14 amino acids long. Between the trimmed V and J ends, which lost 1 base and 8 bases, there was a span of 12 bases. CDR3 loop: CASSLWGEGEKLFF. The DNA for the CDR3 is TGCGCCAGCAGCTTGTGGGGGGAGGGGGAAAAACTGTTTTTT.

The chain joins TRBV5-1 to TRBJ2-2, with D uncertain. The CDR3 length is 13 residues. Germline-derived CDR1 and CDR2 are SGHRS and YFSETQ. V dropped 0 bases and J dropped 5 bases, with 5 bases sitting between them. CDR3 in amino acids: CASSLGQTGELFF. As DNA, the CDR3 is TGCGCCAGCAGCTTGGGGCAAACCGGGGAGCTGTTTTTT.

V usage is TRBV2 and J usage is TRBJ2-3; tentative D call: TRBD1 (5 bases). Looked up from germline, CDR1 is SNHLY and CDR2 is FYNNEI. V was cut by 4 bases and J by 3 bases, with 11 bases left in between. The CDR3 covers 14 residues. The CDR3 DNA reads TGTGCCAGCAGTGCAGGGTTGGGGACAGATACGCAGTATTTT. Translation gives CASSAGLGTDTQYF.

This clone was counted a single time. This sequence joins TRBV29-1 and TRBJ2-5; 9 bases map to TRBD2. The CDR3 loop spans 12 amino acids. V shed 7 bases and J 1 base; nucleotides not matched to a gene: 1. Looked up from germline, CDR1 is SQVTM and CDR2 is ANQGSEA. The CDR3 reads CSGGRAQETQYF. The CDR3 DNA follows: TGCAGCGGCGGGAGGGCCCAAGAGACCCAGTACTTC.

The J gene is TRBJ2-1, the V gene TRBV5-1; D possibly corresponds to TRBD2 (5 bases). V was pared by 4 bases and J by 2 bases, with 10 bases between. The CDR3 has 14 residues. Germline-derived CDR1 and CDR2 are SGHRS and YFSETQ. CDR3 region: CASSVGEAYNEQFF. Written as DNA, the CDR3 is TGCGCCAGCAGCGTGGGAGAGGCCTACAATGAGCAGTTCTTC. Combining the CDR3 with reference TRBV5-1 and TRBJ2-1 gives the whole variable domain KAGVTQTPRYLIKTRGQQVTLSCSPISGHRSVSWYQQTPGQGLQFLFEYFSETQRNKGNFPGRFSGRQFSNSRSEMNVSTLELGDSALYLCASSVGEAYNEQFFGPGTRLTVL.